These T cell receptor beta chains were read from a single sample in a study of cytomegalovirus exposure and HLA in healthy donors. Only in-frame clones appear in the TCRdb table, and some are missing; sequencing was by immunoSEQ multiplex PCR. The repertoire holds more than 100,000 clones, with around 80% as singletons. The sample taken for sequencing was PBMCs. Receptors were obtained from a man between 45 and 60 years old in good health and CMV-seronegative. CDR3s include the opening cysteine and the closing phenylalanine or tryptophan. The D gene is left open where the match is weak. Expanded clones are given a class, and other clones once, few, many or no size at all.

TGCGCCAGCAGCCAAGATACAGGGTCTCGGTATGGCTACACCTTC	CASSQDTGSRYGYTF	TRBV4-1	TRBJ1-2	.	few
TGTGCCAGTTGCTCCGGGACTGTAACCTACGAGCAGTACTTC	CASCSGTVTYEQYF	TRBV18	TRBJ2-7	.	once
TGTGCCAGCAGCTTAGGCCTTTCTAATGAAAAACTGTTTTTT	CASSLGLSNEKLFF	TRBV13	TRBJ1-4	.	.
TGTGCCAGCTCACCCGGTGGGGGCAACTATGGCTACACCTTC	CASSPGGGNYGYTF	TRBV18	TRBJ1-2	.	.
TGTGCCGCGGGAAACCAAGAGACCCAGTACTTC	CAAGNQETQYF	TRBV10-3	TRBJ2-5	.	.
TGTGCCAGCAGCTACGTCGGGGAAGCTGGAAACACCATATATTTT	CASSYVGEAGNTIYF	TRBV7-2	TRBJ1-3	.	.
TGTGCCAGCAGTGTACTACCCCAAGAGACCCAGTACTTC	CASSVLPQETQYF	TRBV2	TRBJ2-5	.	.
TGTGCCACCAAGGCGGAACCTGGGGCCAACGTCCTGACTTTC	CATKAEPGANVLTF	TRBV5-4	TRBJ2-6	.	.
TGTGCCAGCAGCGTAGAAGGGACAGCCTATGGCTACACCTTC	CASSVEGTAYGYTF	TRBV9	TRBJ1-2	TRBD1	.
TGCGCCAGCAGCCAAGCGCTAGCGGGGGTGGGGGAGACCCAGTACTTC	CASSQALAGVGETQYF	TRBV4-1	TRBJ2-5	TRBD2	.
TGTGCCTGGAGTGTGCGGCGGGGGATTCTCTACGAGCAGTACTTC	CAWSVRRGILYEQYF	TRBV30	TRBJ2-7	TRBD2	.
TGTGCCAGCAGCTTAGAAACAGGGTACTACGAGCAGTACTTC	CASSLETGYYEQYF	TRBV11-1	TRBJ2-7	.	.
TGTGCCAGCAGACAGGGGGCAGATACGCAGTATTTT	CASRQGADTQYF	TRBV2	TRBJ2-3	TRBD1	.
TGTGCCTGGAGTTCCAACAGAAACTATGGCTACACCTTC	CAWSSNRNYGYTF	TRBV30	TRBJ1-2	.	.
TGTGCCAGCAACCATAGGGGACTCCGATTCTACGAGCAGTACTTC	CASNHRGLRFYEQYF	TRBV28	TRBJ2-7	.	.
TGTGCCAGTAGTTCGCGGAGGGGGCGTGGCAATGAGCAGTTCTTC	CASSSRRGRGNEQFF	TRBV19	TRBJ2-1	.	.
TGTGCCAGCAGCGAAGCGGTACAGGGGATTAGCAATCAGCCCCAGCATTTT	CASSEAVQGISNQPQHF	TRBV7-9	TRBJ1-5	TRBD1	.
TGCGCCAGCAGCCAAGCGGCGGACAGGGGAGAGACCCAGTACTTC	CASSQAADRGETQYF	TRBV4-1	TRBJ2-5	TRBD1	.
TGTGCCAGCAGTCCTACTAGCGCAGGCTACGAGCAGTACTTC	CASSPTSAGYEQYF	TRBV13	TRBJ2-7	TRBD2	.
TGTGCCAGCAGCGTCCTTAGGGACAGCGCTCTGTTTTTT	CASSVLRDSALFF	TRBV27	TRBJ2-2	TRBD1	.
TGTGCCAGCAGTGATAGGGGGAGGAACACCGGGGAGCTGTTTTTT	CASSDRGRNTGELFF	TRBV13	TRBJ2-2	.	.
TGTGCCAGCAGCTTAGGCCTAGCGGGAGTTACTTCCTACAATGAGCAGTTCTTC	CASSLGLAGVTSYNEQFF	TRBV7-6	TRBJ2-1	TRBD2	.
TGTGCCAGCGACTCGCCAAATGAAAAACTGTTTTTT	CASDSPNEKLFF	TRBV11-2	TRBJ1-4	.	once
TGTGCCAGCAGCTTGGAAGTGGCTAGGGGCTACACCTTC	CASSLEVARGYTF	TRBV7-8	TRBJ1-2	.	.
TGTGCCAGCAGCTTAGCTTCGGGGAACACTGAAGCTTTCTTT	CASSLASGNTEAFF	TRBV7-9	TRBJ1-1	.	few
TGTGCCAGCAGTCCAGGGTATCGGCAGCCCCAGCATTTT	CASSPGYRQPQHF	TRBV2	TRBJ1-5	.	.
TGTGCCATCAGGCCCCAGACAGGGCCCAATCAGCCCCAGCATTTT	CAIRPQTGPNQPQHF	TRBV10-3	TRBJ1-5	TRBD1	once
TGTGCCAGCGCCCGAGACAGAAGGGATCACGGCTACACCTTC	CASARDRRDHGYTF	TRBV6-5	TRBJ1-2	.	.
TGTGCCAGCAGCGCCTTAATTGGACAGAACTATGGCTACACCTTC	CASSALIGQNYGYTF	TRBV7-2	TRBJ1-2	.	.
TGTGCCAGCAGCAGGCCGGGACAGGGATTAAGGCAGTACTTC	CASSRPGQGLRQYF	TRBV7-2	TRBJ2-7	TRBD1	.
TGTGCCAGCTCTCAGGAGACCCAGTACTTC	CASSQETQYF	TRBV21-1	TRBJ2-5	.	once
TGTGCCATCAGTGACTCCCGGGTGGGTGGCGAGCAGTACTTC	CAISDSRVGGEQYF	TRBV10-3	TRBJ2-7	.	few
TGTGCCAGCAGCCATCGAGGGGGTTCTGGAGGTGAAGCTTTCTTT	CASSHRGGSGGEAFF	TRBV14	TRBJ1-1	.	.
TGTGCCAGTAGTAGGGGACTAGCGGGAGTGTCAGATACGCAGTATTTT	CASSRGLAGVSDTQYF	TRBV19	TRBJ2-3	TRBD2	.
TGTGCCAGCAGCTTAGGTGGGACTAGCTCCTACGAGCAGTACTTC	CASSLGGTSSYEQYF	TRBV7-8	TRBJ2-7	TRBD2	.
TGCGCCAGCAGCCCATTCCTGGCGGGGCCCACAGATACGCAGTATTTT	CASSPFLAGPTDTQYF	TRBV5-1	TRBJ2-3	.	.
TGCGCCAGCAGTACCCGACAGGGGGCGCAGAGTGAGCAGTTCTTC	CASSTRQGAQSEQFF	TRBV10-2	TRBJ2-1	TRBD1	once
TGCGCCAGCAGCTCGGCCCCGGGACAGGGGGCGTTAAAGTCCGGGGAGCTGTTTTTT	CASSSAPGQGALKSGELFF	TRBV5-1	TRBJ2-2	TRBD1	once
TGTGCCAGCAGCTTACCGGGACTGGGGTCAAATGAGCAGTTCTTC	CASSLPGLGSNEQFF	TRBV5-4	TRBJ2-1	.	.
TGTGCCAGCAGTTTGGGGGGGGCCCGGAGAGATACGCAGTATTTT	CASSLGGARRDTQYF	TRBV28	TRBJ2-3	.	once
TGTGCCAGCAGCGGAGGAGTCACTAGCGGAAGAGCCAAAAACATTCAGTACTTC	CASSGGVTSGRAKNIQYF	TRBV7-9	TRBJ2-4	TRBD2	.
TGTGCCAGCAGTGGGAATGGAGGGTACACCTTC	CASSGNGGYTF	TRBV25-1	TRBJ1-2	.	few
TGTGCCAGCAGTGACCGACTAGCGCCTTACAATGAGCAGTTCTTC	CASSDRLAPYNEQFF	TRBV6-1	TRBJ2-1	TRBD2	few
TGTGCCAGTAGTCCAGGGACTAATGAAAAACTGTTTTTT	CASSPGTNEKLFF	TRBV19	TRBJ1-4	.	.
TGTGCCAGTGAGAGGGATTTCTACAATGAGCAGTTCTTC	CASERDFYNEQFF	TRBV28	TRBJ2-1	.	.
TGTGCCAGCAGTGATAGACAGTCATACGAGCAGTACTTC	CASSDRQSYEQYF	TRBV2	TRBJ2-7	.	.
TGTGCCAGTAGGAGTACGGGACAGGGATGGGCTGGAAACACCATATATTTT	CASRSTGQGWAGNTIYF	TRBV19	TRBJ1-3	TRBD1	.
TGTGCCAGCAGCATTAGCGGGGGAGATTACGAGCAGTACTTC	CASSISGGDYEQYF	TRBV11-2	TRBJ2-7	TRBD2	.
TGTGCCAGTAGTATAGGAGGTCGAAGGGGGGGCCAAGAGACCCAGTACTTC	CASSIGGRRGGQETQYF	TRBV19	TRBJ2-5	.	.
TGTGCCATCAGTGATAAGCAGCGTGAGCAGTTCTTC	CAISDKQREQFF	TRBV10-3	TRBJ2-1	.	.
TGTGCCAGCTTCCCAGGGAAGAACACCGGGGAGCTGTTTTTT	CASFPGKNTGELFF	TRBV9	TRBJ2-2	.	.
TGTGCCAGCAGCGGACTAGACCGCTACGAGCAGTACTTC	CASSGLDRYEQYF	TRBV27	TRBJ2-7	TRBD2	.
TGTGCCAGCAGCCCCGTTCGGGCTAGCAACAATGAGCAGTTCTTC	CASSPVRASNNEQFF	TRBV5-5	TRBJ2-1	.	.
TGTGCCAGCAGCATCAGGGGGCCGGGCGAGCAGTACTTC	CASSIRGPGEQYF	TRBV6-5	TRBJ2-7	TRBD1	.
TGTGCCAGCAGCCAAGATCTAGCCATGGTAGGAGATACGCAGTATTTT	CASSQDLAMVGDTQYF	TRBV14	TRBJ2-3	.	few